These 5 T cell receptor beta chains share one sample of origin, sequenced in a study of T cell changes during pregnancy in multiple sclerosis. Clones were read by immunoSEQ multiplex PCR, and TCRdb kept only the in-frame ones, dropping some. The sample lists about 86,000 clones, approximately 90% occurring once. Sequenced here: peripheral blood, sampled in the first trimester of pregnancy. These receptors were collected from a female donor in good health, enrolled as a control in a pregnancy study.

The DNA for the CDR3 is TGCGCCAGTGGACAGGGCGTGGGCGGGGAGCTGTTTTTT. It specifies CASGQGVGGELFF. V is TRBV5-1 and J is TRBJ2-2, with TRBD1 matching over 8 bases. The CDR3 has 13 amino acids. The V gene's germline CDR1 is SGHRS and CDR2 YFSETQ. The ends lost 8 bases at V and 7 bases at J; junction bases unmatched: 7.

The V gene is TRBV2, the J gene TRBJ2-5; a weak D match, TRBD1 (6 bases). Between the trimmed V and J ends, which lost 5 bases and 0 bases, there was a span of 10 bases. Germline V gene data show CDR1 as SNHLY and CDR2 as FYNNEI. The CDR3 consists of 14 residues. CDR3 coding DNA: TGTGCCAGCAGTCGCCAGGGGTACCAAGAGACCCAGTACTTC. Encoded protein: CASSRQGYQETQYF. Looking up the rest from reference TRBV2 and TRBJ2-5 gives the full variable domain: EPEVTQTPSHQVTQMGQEVILRCVPISNHLYFYWYRQILGQKVEFLVSFYNNEISEKSEIFDDQFSVERPDGSNFTLKIRSTKLEDSAMYFCASSRQGYQETQYFGPGTRLLVL.

This rearrangement joins TRBV10-3 to TRBJ2-7, with 10 bases aligning to TRBD1. This CDR3 has 13 residues. From germline, CDR1 is ENHRY and CDR2 SYGVKD. Trimming cost V 4 bases and J 4 bases; bases outside gene matches: 1. CDR3 sequence (DNA): TGTGCCATCAGTGGGGACAGGGGTTACGAGCAGTACTTC. It encodes CAISGDRGYEQYF.

The CDR3 here is CASRLDRQAFQAFF. The CDR3 region has the DNA TGTGCCAGCAGATTGGACAGACAAGCCTTTCAAGCTTTCTTT. The chain uses TRBV6-5 and TRBJ1-1, with TRBD1 as a possible D gene (6 bases). CDR3 length: 14 amino acids. Germline CDR1 is MNHEY and CDR2 is SVGAGI. V gave up 6 bases and J gave up 9 bases, with 20 bases separating them.

The genes are TRBV4-3 and TRBJ2-1, with TRBD1 as a possible D gene (6 bases). V lost 0 bases, J lost 9 bases, and 12 bases lay in between. CDR1 is LGHNA and CDR2 is YSLEER in the germline V gene. The CDR3 is made up of 14 amino acids. CDR3 DNA: TGCGCCAGCAGCCAAGATAGGAAGACAGGTGAGCAGTTCTTC. Encoded protein: CASSQDRKTGEQFF.